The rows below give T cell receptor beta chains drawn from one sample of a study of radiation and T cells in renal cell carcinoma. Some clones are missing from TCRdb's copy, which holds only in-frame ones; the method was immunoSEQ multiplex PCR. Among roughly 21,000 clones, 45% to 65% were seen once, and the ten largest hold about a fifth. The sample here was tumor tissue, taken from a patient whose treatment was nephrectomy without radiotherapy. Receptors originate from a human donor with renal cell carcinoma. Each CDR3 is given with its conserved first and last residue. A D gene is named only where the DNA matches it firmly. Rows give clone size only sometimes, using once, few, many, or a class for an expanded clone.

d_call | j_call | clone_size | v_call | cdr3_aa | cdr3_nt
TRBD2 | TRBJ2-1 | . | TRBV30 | CACGRGGGNEQFF | TGTGCCTGCGGGCGGGGGGGCGGAAATGAGCAGTTCTTC
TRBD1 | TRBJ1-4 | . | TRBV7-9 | CASSPGDRVREKLFF | TGTGCCAGCAGCCCTGGGGACAGGGTTCGAGAAAAACTGTTTTTT
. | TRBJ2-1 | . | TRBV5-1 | CASSQAGTPSYNEQFF | TGCGCCAGCAGTCAGGCCGGGACTCCCTCCTACAATGAGCAGTTCTTC
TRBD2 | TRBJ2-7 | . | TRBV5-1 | CASSLGGRATSYEQYF | TGCGCCAGCAGCTTGGGCGGGAGAGCGACCTCCTACGAGCAGTACTTC
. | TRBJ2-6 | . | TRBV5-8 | CASSSGQFSGANVLTF | TGTGCCAGCAGCTCCGGACAGTTCTCTGGGGCCAACGTCCTGACTTTC
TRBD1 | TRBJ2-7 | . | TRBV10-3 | CAIRGTGEEQYF | TGTGCCATCAGGGGGACAGGGGAGGAGCAGTACTTC
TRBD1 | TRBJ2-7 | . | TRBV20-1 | CSAKTGVEQYF | TGCAGTGCTAAAACAGGGGTCGAGCAGTACTTC
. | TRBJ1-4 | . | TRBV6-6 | CASSYQATNEKLFF | TGTGCCAGCAGTTATCAGGCCACTAATGAAAAACTGTTTTTT
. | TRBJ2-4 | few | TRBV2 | CASSGENIQYF | TGTGCCAGCAGTGGGGAGAACATTCAGTACTTC
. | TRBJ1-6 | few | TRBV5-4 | CASSFGYGEESYNSPLHF | TGTGCCAGCAGCTTTGGGTACGGTGAGGAATCCTATAATTCACCCCTCCACTTT
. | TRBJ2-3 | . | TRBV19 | CASSNGIGGVTQYF | TGTGCCAGTAGTAATGGGATCGGGGGAGTAACGCAGTATTTT
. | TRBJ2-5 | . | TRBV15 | CATSTRQVQETQYF | TGTGCCACCAGCACGAGACAGGTCCAAGAGACCCAGTACTTC
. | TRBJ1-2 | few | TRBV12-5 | CASGSTVYGYTF | TGTGCTAGTGGTTCGACAGTCTATGGCTACACCTTC
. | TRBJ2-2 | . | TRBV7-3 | CASSLMFGGTGELFF | TGTGCCAGCAGCTTAATGTTCGGGGGCACCGGGGAGCTGTTTTTT
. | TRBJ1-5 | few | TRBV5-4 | CASSFSGQPQHF | TGTGCCAGCAGCTTCTCGGGACAGCCCCAGCATTTT
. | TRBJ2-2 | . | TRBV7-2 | CASSLDGGTVGELFF | TGTGCCAGCAGCTTAGATGGAGGGACAGTCGGGGAGCTGTTTTTT
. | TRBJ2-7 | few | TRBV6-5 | CASSYVGNYEQYF | TGTGCCAGCAGTTACGTAGGGAATTACGAGCAGTACTTC
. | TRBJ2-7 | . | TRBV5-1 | CASSVDQVVYEQYF | TGCGCCAGCAGCGTGGACCAAGTTGTCTACGAGCAGTACTTC
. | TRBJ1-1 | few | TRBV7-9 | CASSLQMNTEAFF | TGTGCCAGCAGCTTACAGATGAACACTGAAGCTTTCTTT
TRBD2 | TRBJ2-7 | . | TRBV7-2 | CASSLASAGGFPYEQYF | TGTGCCAGCAGCTTAGCGTCAGCGGGGGGCTTCCCCTACGAGCAGTACTTC
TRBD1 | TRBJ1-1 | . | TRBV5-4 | CASSLRQGTMNTEAFF | TGTGCCAGCAGCTTAAGACAGGGCACCATGAACACTGAAGCTTTCTTT
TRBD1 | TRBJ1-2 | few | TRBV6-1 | CATRTGNGGYTF | TGTGCCACCAGGACAGGTAACGGCGGCTACACCTTC
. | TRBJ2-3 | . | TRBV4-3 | CASSQDIKGPPDTQYF | TGCGCCAGCAGCCAAGATATCAAGGGGCCCCCAGATACGCAGTATTTT
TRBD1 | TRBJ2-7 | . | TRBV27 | CASSLRDRVHEQYF | TGTGCCAGCAGTCTCCGGGACAGGGTGCACGAGCAGTACTTC
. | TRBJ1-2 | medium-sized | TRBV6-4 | CASSDSGTVYTF | TGTGCCAGCAGTGACTCGGGTACGGTCTACACCTTC
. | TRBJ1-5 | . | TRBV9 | CASSGEGSGQPQHF | TGTGCCAGCAGCGGGGAAGGGTCTGGCCAGCCCCAGCATTTT
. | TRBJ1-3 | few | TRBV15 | CATSRVSAGNTIYF | TGTGCCACCAGCAGAGTCAGTGCTGGAAACACCATATATTTT
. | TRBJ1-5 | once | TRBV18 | CASSLNREISNQPQHF | TGTGCCAGCTCACTCAACAGGGAGATTAGCAATCAGCCCCAGCATTTT
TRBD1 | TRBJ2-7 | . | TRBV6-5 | CASSYSATGGYEQYF | TGTGCCAGCAGTTACTCCGCGACAGGGGGCTACGAGCAGTACTTC
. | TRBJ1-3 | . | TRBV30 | CAWSLVGVGNTIYF | TGTGCCTGGAGCCTGGTTGGGGTTGGAAACACCATATATTTT
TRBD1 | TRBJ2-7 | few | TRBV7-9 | CASSSSRQGAEQYF | TGTGCCAGCAGCTCGAGTAGACAGGGGGCCGAGCAGTACTTC
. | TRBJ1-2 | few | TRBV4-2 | CASSQDRTAYGYTF | TGTGCCAGCAGCCAAGACCGGACAGCCTATGGCTACACCTTC
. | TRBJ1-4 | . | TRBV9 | CASSVVGARGEKLFF | TGTGCCAGCAGCGTAGTCGGGGCCCGAGGGGAAAAACTGTTTTTT
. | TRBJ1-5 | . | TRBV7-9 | CASGAGSNQPQHF | TGTGCCAGTGGTGCGGGGAGCAATCAGCCCCAGCATTTT
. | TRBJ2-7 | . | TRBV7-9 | CASSPKGRISYEQYF | TGTGCCAGCAGCCCGAAGGGACGGATCTCCTACGAGCAGTACTTC